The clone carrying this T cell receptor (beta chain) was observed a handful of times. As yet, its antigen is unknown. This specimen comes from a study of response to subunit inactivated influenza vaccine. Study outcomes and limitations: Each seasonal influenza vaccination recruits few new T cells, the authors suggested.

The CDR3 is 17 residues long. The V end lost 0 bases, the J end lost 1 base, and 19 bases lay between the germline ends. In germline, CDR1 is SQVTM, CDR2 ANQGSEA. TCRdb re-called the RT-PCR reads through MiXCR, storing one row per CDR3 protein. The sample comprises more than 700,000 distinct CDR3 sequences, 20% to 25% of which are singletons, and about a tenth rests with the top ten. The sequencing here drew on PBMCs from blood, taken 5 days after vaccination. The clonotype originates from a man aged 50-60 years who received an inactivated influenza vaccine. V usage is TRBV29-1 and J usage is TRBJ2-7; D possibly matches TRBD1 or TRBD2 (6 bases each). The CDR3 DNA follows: TGCAGCGTTGAAGACCACGATAGGGGGGCTAAATCCTACGAGCAGTACTTC. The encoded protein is CSVEDHDRGAKSYEQYF.